This T cell receptor (beta chain) was recovered during a study of shared clonotypes between healthy human individuals. Study-wide findings and caveats: Generation probability values for non-shared clonotypes were lower than those for clonotypes shared by all four donors.

The V and J ends lost 5 bases and 1 base, in that order; junction bases with no gene match: 7. Looked up from germline, CDR1 is MNHEY and CDR2 is SMNVEV (reference sequence). This CDR3 has 15 amino acids. None of the donors, who were healthy HIV-negative adults, had recently had acute infections or vaccinations. CD45RA+ naive and CD45RA-negative memory subsets were separated from CD4+ cells. TCRdb keeps only in-frame clones here, not all; method: immunoSEQ multiplex PCR. The sample shows 1 million to 1.3 million clones, 70% to 80% of them seen only once. Comment on this clone: Its antigen remains unknown.

The sequenced sample consisted of memory CD4+ T cells from PBMCs. Subset defined: CD45RA-negative fraction. The sequence was collected from a man between 18 and 29 years old in good health. Some clones in this sample may be carry-over from other donors' samples. The chain uses TRBV27 and TRBJ1-1; 7 bases map to TRBD1. Here the CDR3 DNA reads TGTGCCAGCAGTCCGATGACAGGGTGGAACACTGAAGCTTTCTTT. Its protein is CASSPMTGWNTEAFF.